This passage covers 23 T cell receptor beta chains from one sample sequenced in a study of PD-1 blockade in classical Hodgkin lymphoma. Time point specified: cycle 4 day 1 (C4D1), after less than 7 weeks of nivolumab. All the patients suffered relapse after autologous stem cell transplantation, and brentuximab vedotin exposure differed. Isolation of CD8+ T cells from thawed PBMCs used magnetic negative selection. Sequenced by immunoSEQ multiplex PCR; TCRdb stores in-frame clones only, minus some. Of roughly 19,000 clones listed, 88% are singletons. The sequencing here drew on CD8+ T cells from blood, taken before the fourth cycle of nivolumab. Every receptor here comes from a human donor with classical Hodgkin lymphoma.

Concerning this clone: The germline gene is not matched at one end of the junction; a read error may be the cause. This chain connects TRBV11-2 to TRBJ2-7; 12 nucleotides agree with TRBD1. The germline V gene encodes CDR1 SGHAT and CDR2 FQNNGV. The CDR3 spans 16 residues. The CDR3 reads CASSQGQGAGSYEQYF. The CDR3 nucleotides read TGCGCCAGCAGCCAGGGACAGGGGGCGGGCTCCTACGAGCAGTACTTC.

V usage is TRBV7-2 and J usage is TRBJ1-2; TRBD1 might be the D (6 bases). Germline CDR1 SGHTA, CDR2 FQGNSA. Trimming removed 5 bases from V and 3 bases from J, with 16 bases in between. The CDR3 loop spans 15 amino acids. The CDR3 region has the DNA TGTGCCAGCAGCCCTCAGGGGCAGGAGGACTATGGCTACACCTTC. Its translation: CASSPQGQEDYGYTF. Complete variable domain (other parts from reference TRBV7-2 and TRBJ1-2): GAGVSQSPSNKVTEKGKDVELRCDPISGHTALYWYRQSLGQGLEFLIYFQGNSAPDKSGLPSDRFSAERTGGSVSTLTIQRTQQEDSAVYLCASSPQGQEDYGYTFGSGTRLTVV.

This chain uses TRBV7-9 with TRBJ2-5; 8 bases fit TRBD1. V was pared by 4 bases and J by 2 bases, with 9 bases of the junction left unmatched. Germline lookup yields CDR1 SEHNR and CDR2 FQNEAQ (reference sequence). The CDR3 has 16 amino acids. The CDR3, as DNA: TGTGCCAGCAGCTCTATTTCTGACAGGGGACAAGAGACCCAGTACTTC. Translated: CASSSISDRGQETQYF.

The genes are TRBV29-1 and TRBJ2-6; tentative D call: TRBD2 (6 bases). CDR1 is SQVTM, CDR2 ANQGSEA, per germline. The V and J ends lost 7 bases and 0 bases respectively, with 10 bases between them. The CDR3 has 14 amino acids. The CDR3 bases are TGCAGCGCGGACGGGGGCTCTGGGGCCAACGTCCTGACTTTC. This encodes CSADGGSGANVLTF.

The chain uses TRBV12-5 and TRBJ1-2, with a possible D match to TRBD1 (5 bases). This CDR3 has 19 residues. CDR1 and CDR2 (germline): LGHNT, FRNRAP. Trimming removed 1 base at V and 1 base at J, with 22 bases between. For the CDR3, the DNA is TGTGCTAGTGGTTTGGGCATGTCCATGGGACCGTTCCTTAACTATGGCTACACCTTC. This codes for CASGLGMSMGPFLNYGYTF.

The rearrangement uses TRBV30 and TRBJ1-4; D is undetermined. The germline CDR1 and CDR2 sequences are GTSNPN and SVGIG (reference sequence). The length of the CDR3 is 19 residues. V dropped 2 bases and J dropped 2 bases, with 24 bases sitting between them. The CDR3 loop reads CAWSITETFDSSTNEKLFF. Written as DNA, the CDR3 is TGTGCCTGGAGTATCACAGAGACTTTCGATTCAAGTACTAATGAAAAACTGTTTTTT.

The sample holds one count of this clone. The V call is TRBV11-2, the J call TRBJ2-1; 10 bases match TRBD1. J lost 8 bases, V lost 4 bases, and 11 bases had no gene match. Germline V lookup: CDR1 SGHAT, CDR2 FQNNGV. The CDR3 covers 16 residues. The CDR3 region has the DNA TGTGCCAGCAGCTCCCCTGGGGGGACAGGGGTTCATGAGCAGTTCTTC. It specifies CASSSPGGTGVHEQFF.

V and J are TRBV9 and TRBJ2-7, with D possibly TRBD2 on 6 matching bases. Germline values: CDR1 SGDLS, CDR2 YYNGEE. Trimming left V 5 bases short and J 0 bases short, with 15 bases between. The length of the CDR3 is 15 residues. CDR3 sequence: CASSPGLGASYEQYF. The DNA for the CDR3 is TGTGCCAGCAGTCCGGGACTCGGGGCCTCCTACGAGCAGTACTTC. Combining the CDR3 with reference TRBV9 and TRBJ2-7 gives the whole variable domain DSGVTQTPKHLITATGQRVTLRCSPRSGDLSVYWYQQSLDQGLQFLIQYYNGEERAKGNILERFSAQQFPDLHSELNLSSLELGDSALYFCASSPGLGASYEQYFGPGTRLTVT.

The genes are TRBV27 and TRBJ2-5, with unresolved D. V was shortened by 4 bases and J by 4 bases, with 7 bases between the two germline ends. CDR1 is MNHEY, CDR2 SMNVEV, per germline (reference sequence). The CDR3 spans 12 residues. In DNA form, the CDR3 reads TGTGCCAGCAGTTCCTCCCCAGAGACCCAGTACTTC. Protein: CASSSSPETQYF.

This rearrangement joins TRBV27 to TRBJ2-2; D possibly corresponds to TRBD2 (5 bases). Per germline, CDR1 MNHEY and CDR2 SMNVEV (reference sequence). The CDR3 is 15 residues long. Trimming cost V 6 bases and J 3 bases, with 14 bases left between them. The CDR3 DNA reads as TGTGCCAGCAGACCACCCCCTAGCTACACCGGGGAGCTGTTTTTT. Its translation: CASRPPPSYTGELFF.

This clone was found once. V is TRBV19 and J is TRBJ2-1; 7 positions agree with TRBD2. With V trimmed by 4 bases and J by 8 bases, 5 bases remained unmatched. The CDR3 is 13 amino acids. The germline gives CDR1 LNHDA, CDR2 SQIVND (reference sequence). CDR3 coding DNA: TGTGCCAGTAGTAGCGGGAGTGCGGATGAGCAGTTCTTC. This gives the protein CASSSGSADEQFF.

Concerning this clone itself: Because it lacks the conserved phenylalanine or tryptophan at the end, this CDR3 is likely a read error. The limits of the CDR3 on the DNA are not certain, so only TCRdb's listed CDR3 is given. The CDR3 protein is CASSARGTGA. This chain connects TRBV7-7 to TRBJ1-2; the DNA was not used to check the table's D call, TRBD1. The CDR3 extends over 10 residues, inclusive of both ends. Germline V gene sequence: CDR1 SSHAT, CDR2 FNYEAQ (reference sequence).

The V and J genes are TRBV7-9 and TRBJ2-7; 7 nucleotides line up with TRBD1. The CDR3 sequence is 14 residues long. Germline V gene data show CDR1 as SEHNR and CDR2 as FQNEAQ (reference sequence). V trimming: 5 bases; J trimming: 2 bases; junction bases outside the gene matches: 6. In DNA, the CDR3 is TGTGCCAGCAGCACAAGGGACAGACCCTACGAGCAGTACTTC. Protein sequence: CASSTRDRPYEQYF. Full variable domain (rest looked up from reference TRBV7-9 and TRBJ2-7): DTGVSQNPRHKITKRGQNVTFRCDPISEHNRLYWYRQTLGQGPEFLTYFQNEAQLEKSRLLSDRFSAERPKGSFSTLEIQRTEQGDSAMYLCASSTRDRPYEQYFGPGTRLTVT.

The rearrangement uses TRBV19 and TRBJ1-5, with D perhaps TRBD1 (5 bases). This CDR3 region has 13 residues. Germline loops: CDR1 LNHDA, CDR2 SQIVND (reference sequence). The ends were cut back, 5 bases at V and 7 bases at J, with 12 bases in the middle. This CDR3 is CASSLPGTQPQHF. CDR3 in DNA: TGTGCCAGTAGTTTACCGGGGACCCAGCCCCAGCATTTT. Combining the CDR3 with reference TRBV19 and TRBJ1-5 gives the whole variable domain DGGITQSPKYLFRKEGQNVTLSCEQNLNHDAMYWYRQDPGQGLRLIYYSQIVNDFQKGDIAEGYSVSREKKESFPLTVTSAQKNPTAFYLCASSLPGTQPQHFGDGTRLSIL.

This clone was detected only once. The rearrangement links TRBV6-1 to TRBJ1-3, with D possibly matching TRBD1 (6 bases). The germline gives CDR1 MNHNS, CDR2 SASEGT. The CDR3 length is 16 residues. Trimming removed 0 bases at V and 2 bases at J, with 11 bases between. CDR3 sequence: CASSEARGFTGNTIYF. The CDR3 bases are TGTGCCAGCAGTGAAGCTAGGGGGTTCACTGGAAACACCATATATTTT.

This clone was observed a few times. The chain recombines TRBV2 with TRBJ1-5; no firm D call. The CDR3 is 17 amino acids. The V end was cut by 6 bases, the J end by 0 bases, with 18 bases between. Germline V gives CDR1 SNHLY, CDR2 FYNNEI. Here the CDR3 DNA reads TGTGCCAGCAGGGACCCACTGGTGGGGAATAGCAATCAGCCCCAGCATTTT. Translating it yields CASRDPLVGNSNQPQHF.

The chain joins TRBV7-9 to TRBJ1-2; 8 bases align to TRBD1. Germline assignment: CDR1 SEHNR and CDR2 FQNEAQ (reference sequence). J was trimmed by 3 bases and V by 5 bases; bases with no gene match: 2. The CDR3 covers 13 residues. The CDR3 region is CASSTDRDYGYTF. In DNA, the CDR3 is TGTGCCAGCAGCACGGACAGGGACTATGGCTACACCTTC.

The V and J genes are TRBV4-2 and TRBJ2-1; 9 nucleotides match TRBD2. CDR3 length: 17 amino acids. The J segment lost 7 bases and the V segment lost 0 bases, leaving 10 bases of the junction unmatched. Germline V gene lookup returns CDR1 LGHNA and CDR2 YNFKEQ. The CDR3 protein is CASSQDWRGRAGNEQFF. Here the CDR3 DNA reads TGTGCCAGCAGCCAAGATTGGCGCGGGAGGGCTGGAAATGAGCAGTTCTTC.

CDR3 nucleotide sequence: TGTGCCAGCAGTCTGACTAGCGGGACAGATACGCAGTATTTT. Translated, it gives CASSLTSGTDTQYF. The chain couples TRBV13 to TRBJ2-3, with 10 bases that match TRBD2. CDR3 length: 14 residues. With V trimmed by 6 bases and J by 3 bases, 3 bases remained unmatched. The germline V gene encodes CDR1 PRHDT and CDR2 FYEKMQ (reference sequence).

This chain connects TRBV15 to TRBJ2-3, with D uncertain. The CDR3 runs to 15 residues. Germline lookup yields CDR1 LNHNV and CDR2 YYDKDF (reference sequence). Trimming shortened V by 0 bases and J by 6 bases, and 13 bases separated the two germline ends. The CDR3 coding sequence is TGTGCCACCAGCAGAGATCGGTTAGGGCAGGATACGCAGTATTTT. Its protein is CATSRDRLGQDTQYF.

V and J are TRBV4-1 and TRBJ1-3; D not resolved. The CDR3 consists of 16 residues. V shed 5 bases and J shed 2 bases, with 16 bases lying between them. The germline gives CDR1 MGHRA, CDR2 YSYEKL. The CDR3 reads CASSSRVGLAGNTIYF. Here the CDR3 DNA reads TGCGCCAGCAGCTCCCGGGTGGGCCTAGCTGGAAACACCATATATTTT.

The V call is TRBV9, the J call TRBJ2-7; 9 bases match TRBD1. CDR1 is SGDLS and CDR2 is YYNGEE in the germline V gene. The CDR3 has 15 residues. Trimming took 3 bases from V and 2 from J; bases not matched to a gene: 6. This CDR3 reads CASSALGQGPYEQYF. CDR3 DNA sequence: TGTGCCAGCAGCGCCCTGGGACAGGGACCCTACGAGCAGTACTTC.

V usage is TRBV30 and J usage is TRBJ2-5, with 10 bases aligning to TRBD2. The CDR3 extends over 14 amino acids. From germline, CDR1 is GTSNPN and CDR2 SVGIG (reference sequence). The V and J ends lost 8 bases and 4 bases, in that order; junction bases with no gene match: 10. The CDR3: CAVGSSGSSETQYF. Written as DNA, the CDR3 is TGTGCCGTAGGTTCTAGCGGGAGTTCAGAGACCCAGTACTTC.